This T cell receptor beta chain was recorded in a study of T cells after yellow fever vaccination. General observations from the study: The presence of abundant clonotypes contaminating from the bulk population was possible in FACS-sorted repertoires. Most clones from primary vaccination resurfaced after the booster (around 97% CD4, less than 90% CD8). It was the secondary response that reached its peak faster, day 5 versus 15, but it was weaker.

This clonotype was picked up a small number of times. What it binds is unknown. Production of TCR cDNA was by 5'RACE template switching, which also added a universal primer site and UMIs. MiXCR, run by TCRdb on the 5' RACE reads, gives a single entry per CDR3 protein. The table has 100,000 to 150,000 distinct CDR3 sequences, roughly 15% seen once. Germline CDR1 is SGDLS and CDR2 is YYNGEE. The CDR3 has 15 residues. Trimming took off 4 bases at V and 1 base at J, with 14 bases between the two ends. Specimen: CD8+ T cells sorted from PBMCs, collected 5 days after the yellow fever booster vaccination. V is TRBV9 and J is TRBJ1-1; TRBD1 is a possible D gene (6 bases). This receptor was identified in a man younger than 35 who received the YFV17D yellow fever vaccine. The CDR3 DNA reads TGTGCCAGCAGCCCGCAGTCGGGACAGAACACTGAAGCTTTCTTT. Protein product: CASSPQSGQNTEAFF. Looking up the rest from reference TRBV9 and TRBJ1-1 gives the full variable domain: DSGVTQTPKHLITATGQRVTLRCSPRSGDLSVYWYQQSLDQGLQFLIQYYNGEERAKGNILERFSAQQFPDLHSELNLSSLELGDSALYFCASSPQSGQNTEAFFGQGTRLTVV.